This T cell receptor (beta chain) was sequenced in a study of T cell clonality in common variable immunodeficiency (dated by TCRdb to the mid-2010s). Beyond this particular receptor, the publication reports: Patient heterogeneity within the CVID cohort put limits on correlating repertoire features with clinical complications. Fewer TCRbeta clones were shared among CVID subjects than among healthy controls (p < 0.0001). CVID TCRbeta sequences were reported to have fewer deletions and N-nucleotide insertions and to lack highly modified clones with 13 or more V deletions. According to the authors, figuring out what caused the increased clonality in CVID would require sequencing the repertoires of T cell subpopulations. Compared with healthy controls, CVID subjects showed increased TCRbeta clonality (t-test p = 0.018), a feature most characteristic of about a third of subjects. Even though DNA input was equal, the average per sample came to about 81,820 unique sequences for controls compared with about 31,547 for CVID samples.

This clone was detected many times. No cognate antigen has been identified for it. The CDR3 end lies 3 residues beyond the end of the read and is filled in from the germline J gene. The junction shows trimming of 3 bases on V and 5 bases on J, plus 17 bases between the germline ends. The CDR3, from cysteine to phenylalanine, totals 15 residues. The DNA shown is the part of the CDR3 that was read: 36 bases, in frame from base 1. CDR1 and CDR2 are read off the germline V gene as KGHSH and LQKENI. For sequencing, equivalent amounts of genomic DNA were input from CVID and control samples. For every sample, a 60 bp segment covering the rearranged TCRbeta CDR3 region was amplified and then sequenced. The immunoSEQ assay, a bias-corrected multiplex PCR with high-throughput sequencing, was employed for TCRbeta amplification. On the study's bioinformatics: Every unique nucleotide sequence counted as a clone and was annotated with V, D and J genes, copy number and frequency. Sequences were labeled productive if in frame, and non-productive if out of frame or containing stop codons. As previously described, clonality was calculated on the basis of Shannon's entropy. Mean CDR3 Kyte-Doolittle hydropathy was derived from the predicted amino acid sequences of productive clones. Hierarchical clustering of scaled V gene usage was performed with the R hclust function using Manhattan distance and complete linkage. Sharing of clones by CDR3 amino acid sequence was evaluated through resampling of 12 repertoires per group over 100 rounds. The repertoires were searched for about 70 published EBV-specific and almost 250 published CMV-specific TCRbeta sequences. After a couple of CVID samples that produced fewer than 10,000 sequences were dropped from the analysis, some 43 CVID repertoires remained. TCRdb obtained this table from immuneACCESS and retained in-frame rearrangements with V and J assigned. These tables miss some clones; where compared with another copy, unresolved V genes account for less than half of the shortfall, and the remainder is unexplained. Clone size and V and J calls were adopted from that table, with D and trimming inferred from the DNA. The data for this sample show under 35,000 clones, each detected more than once. 3.8% of the sample lies in the top ten.

Both CVID patients and healthy controls were predominantly of Caucasian heritage. Heparinized peripheral whole blood samples of about 4.5 to 8.5 ml were collected from each donor. Genomic DNA from adults with common variable immune deficiency (CVID) and from healthy adult controls was used to sequence TCRbeta CDR3 repertoires. A total of around 22 healthy adult volunteers (around 12 female and around 10 male; age range about 20 to 70 years, mean age about 32) were included in the control group. To isolate peripheral blood mononuclear cells, diluted blood was subjected to density centrifugation over Hypaque 1077 or Ficoll-Paque. Genomic DNA was extracted from unsorted mononuclear cells by Qiagen column purification or by a centrifugation-based method.

This TCR derives from a person between 18 and 69 years old in good health. The rearrangement joined TRBV18 to TRBJ2-7; TRBD1 is perhaps the D gene, given 6 matching bases. Sequenced sample: peripheral blood mononuclear cells. CDR3 loop: CASSPWGQSNDEQYF. Partial CDR3 DNA: TGTGCCAGCTCACCCTGGGGACAAAGTAACGACGAG.